This T cell receptor beta chain appears in the sequencing data of a study of blood T cell repertoires in COVID-19. The method was immunoSEQ multiplex PCR; TCRdb's version includes in-frame clones alone and lacks a portion of them. Counted here are some 160,000 clones, around 87% occurring once; the ten biggest clones make up 5% to 8.5%. Germline CDR1 is WNHNN and CDR2 is SYGVQD (reference sequence). With 3 bases removed from V and 1 base from J, the gap between germline ends came to 12 bases. This CDR3 has 15 residues. The chain combines TRBV10-1 with TRBJ1-2; TRBD1 might be the D (5 bases). Sequencing was carried out using PBMCs or T cells enriched from blood (not recorded which). The receptor was isolated from a woman aged 45-65 years who had recovered from COVID-19. The DNA of the CDR3 is TGCGCCAGCAGTGAATATTACGACAGTAACTATGGCTACACCTTC. Amino acid sequence: CASSEYYDSNYGYTF.